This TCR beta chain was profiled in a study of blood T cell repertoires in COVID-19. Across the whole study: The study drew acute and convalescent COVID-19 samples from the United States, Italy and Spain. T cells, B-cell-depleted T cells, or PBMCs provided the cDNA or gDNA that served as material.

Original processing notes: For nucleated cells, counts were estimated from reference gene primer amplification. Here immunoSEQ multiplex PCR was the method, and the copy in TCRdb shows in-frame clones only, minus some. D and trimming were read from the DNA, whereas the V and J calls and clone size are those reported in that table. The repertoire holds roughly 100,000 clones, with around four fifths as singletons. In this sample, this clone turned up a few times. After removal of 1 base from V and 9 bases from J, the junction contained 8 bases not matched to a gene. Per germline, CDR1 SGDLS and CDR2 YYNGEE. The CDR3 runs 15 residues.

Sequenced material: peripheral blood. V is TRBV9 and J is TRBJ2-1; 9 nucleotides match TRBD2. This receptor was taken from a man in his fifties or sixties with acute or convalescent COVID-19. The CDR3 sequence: CASSVMSGGPFEQFF. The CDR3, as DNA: TGTGCCAGCAGCGTAATGAGCGGGGGGCCTTTTGAGCAGTTCTTC.